A single sample is the source of the 24 T cell receptor beta chains below, sequenced in a study of cytomegalovirus exposure and HLA in healthy donors. Use of 60 Vbeta and 13 Jbeta primers characterized the PCR. Clones were sequenced by immunoSEQ multiplex PCR, and TCRdb holds only the in-frame ones, with some missing. The table lists 110,000 or so clones, 75% to 85% of them singletons. The material sequenced was PBMCs. These receptor sequences come from a man aged 35 to 55 in good health and CMV-seronegative.

This clone turned up a few times. This chain connects TRBV7-2 to TRBJ2-3; D is ambiguous. There are 16 residues in the CDR3. The germline CDR1 and CDR2 sequences are SGHTA and FQGNSA. Between the trimmed V and J ends, which lost 4 bases and 0 bases, there was a span of 14 bases. CDR3 DNA sequence: TGTGCCAGCAGCTCCCTAGTCCTTGGGAGCACAGATACGCAGTATTTT. Its translation: CASSSLVLGSTDTQYF.

The rearrangement joins TRBV7-2 to TRBJ2-3; 12 nucleotides line up with TRBD2. This CDR3 has 17 residues. V was clipped by 1 base and J by 3 bases; unmatched bases: 5. CDR1 is SGHTA, CDR2 FQGNSA, per germline. The CDR3 nucleotides read TGTGCCAGCAGCTTAGGATCCGGGACTAGCGGGACAGATACGCAGTATTTT. Protein sequence: CASSLGSGTSGTDTQYF.

V is TRBV30 and J is TRBJ1-2; the D gene is possibly TRBD1 (6 bases). Trimming took off 5 bases at V and 6 bases at J, with 16 bases between the two ends. The length of the CDR3 is 13 residues. In germline, CDR1 is GTSNPN, CDR2 SVGIG (reference sequence). In DNA, the CDR3 is TGTGCCTGGCGGGGTGTGTCAGGGGATGGCTACACCTTC. It yields the protein CAWRGVSGDGYTF.

The J gene is TRBJ2-7, the V gene TRBV19, with 9 bases identical to TRBD2. The germline V gene encodes CDR1 LNHDA and CDR2 SQIVND (reference sequence). The CDR3 covers 18 residues. The trim removed 3 bases at V and 3 bases at J, leaving 15 bases unmatched. The CDR3 is CASSIAGGFDGGSYEQYF. The CDR3 DNA follows: TGTGCCAGTAGTATCGCGGGGGGGTTTGACGGGGGCAGCTACGAGCAGTACTTC.

V is TRBV7-9 and J is TRBJ2-3, with D unclear. Germline CDR1 and CDR2: SEHNR and FQNEAQ (reference sequence). V was clipped by 7 bases and J by 6 bases, with 11 bases between them. The CDR3 totals 12 residues. The CDR3 DNA is TGTGCCAGCAACCCCGACTGGGATACGCAGTATTTT. Translated: CASNPDWDTQYF. Supplemented by reference TRBV7-9 and TRBJ2-3, the full variable domain reads DTGVSQNPRHKITKRGQNVTFRCDPISEHNRLYWYRQTLGQGPEFLTYFQNEAQLEKSRLLSDRFSAERPKGSFSTLEIQRTEQGDSAMYLCASNPDWDTQYFGPGTRLTVL.

The rearrangement links TRBV4-3 to TRBJ1-6, with D hard to call. Trimming shortened V by 3 bases and J by 9 bases, and 9 bases separated the two germline ends. Germline values: CDR1 LGHNA, CDR2 YSLEER. This CDR3 has 13 residues. CDR3 bases: TGCGCCAGCAGCCACTTGGGCGCTTCACCCCTCCACTTT. Translating gives CASSHLGASPLHF.

The chain is built from TRBV27 and TRBJ2-7; 11 bases line up with TRBD2. The germline gives CDR1 MNHEY, CDR2 SMNVEV (reference sequence). The CDR3 has 15 residues. Trimming removed 8 bases from V and 1 base from J; junction bases left unmatched: 7. The CDR3 here is CASRLAGGMSYEQYF. CDR3 coding DNA: TGTGCCAGCCGATTAGCGGGAGGGATGTCCTACGAGCAGTACTTC.

The chain carries TRBV19 and TRBJ2-6; 8 bases align to TRBD1. The CDR3 length is 16 residues. Germline V gene sequence: CDR1 LNHDA, CDR2 SQIVND (reference sequence). The ends lost 7 bases at V and 0 bases at J; junction bases unmatched: 5. CDR3 region: CASNRQGSSGANVLTF. CDR3 in DNA: TGTGCCAGTAACAGACAGGGGAGCTCTGGGGCCAACGTCCTGACTTTC.

V is TRBV7-2 and J is TRBJ2-7; D gene ambiguous. The CDR3 has 11 residues. Germline V lookup: CDR1 SGHTA, CDR2 FQGNSA. Trimming cost V 6 bases and J 3 bases, with 6 bases left between them. The CDR3 sequence is CASSESYEQYF. CDR3 sequence (DNA): TGTGCCAGCAGTGAGAGCTACGAGCAGTACTTC.

The rearrangement joins TRBV7-2 to TRBJ1-5; 8 nucleotides agree with TRBD1. The CDR3 is made up of 15 amino acids. V was pared by 3 bases and J by 2 bases, with 3 bases of the junction left unmatched. Germline V CDR1 and CDR2: SGHTA, FQGNSA. This chain's CDR3 is CASSLDRVGNQPQHF. The CDR3 DNA is TGTGCCAGCAGCTTGGACAGGGTGGGCAATCAGCCCCAGCATTTT.

The J gene is TRBJ1-6, the V gene TRBV4-3; 9 bases line up with TRBD1. With V trimmed by 0 bases and J by 7 bases, 7 bases remained unmatched. CDR3 length equals 17 residues. Germline CDR1 reads LGHNA; CDR2 reads YSLEER. The CDR3 sequence: CASSQDPPGQGNSPLHF. The CDR3 DNA reads TGCGCCAGCAGCCAAGATCCCCCGGGACAGGGAAATTCACCCCTCCACTTT.

The chain links TRBV5-6 to TRBJ2-2, with TRBD2 identical over 9 bases. The CDR3 has 17 residues. Looked up from germline, CDR1 is SGHDT and CDR2 is YYEEEE. After removal of 0 bases from V and 4 bases from J, the junction contained 7 bases not matched to a gene. CDR3 region: CASSLALLAGTTGELFF. The CDR3 nucleotides read TGTGCCAGCAGCTTGGCCTTGCTAGCGGGGACCACCGGGGAGCTGTTTTTT. The variable domain in full, with the rest retrieved from reference TRBV5-6 and TRBJ2-2, is DAGVTQSPTHLIKTRGQQVTLRCSPKSGHDTVSWYQQALGQGPQFIFQYYEEEERQRGNFPDRFSGHQFPNYSSELNVNALLLGDSALYLCASSLALLAGTTGELFFGEGSRLTVL.

This rearrangement joins TRBV27 to TRBJ2-1, with 9 positions matching TRBD2. The germline gives CDR1 MNHEY, CDR2 SMNVEV (reference sequence). There are 15 residues in the CDR3. V dropped 7 bases and J dropped 7; count of bases not matched to a gene: 11. CDR3 bases: TGTGCCAGCACCACTTTAGCGGGAGTGGCTAATGAGCAGTTCTTC. It encodes CASTTLAGVANEQFF.

The chain combines TRBV9 with TRBJ1-1, with a tentative D call TRBD1 (5 bases). The CDR3 is 16 amino acids. Germline V gene data show CDR1 as SGDLS and CDR2 as YYNGEE. V was shortened by 6 bases and J by 6 bases, with 24 bases between the two germline ends. The CDR3 spells CASKVSNRGYPSEAFF. In DNA form, the CDR3 reads TGTGCCAGCAAGGTCTCGAATAGGGGTTACCCCTCTGAAGCTTTCTTT.

This chain connects TRBV27 to TRBJ1-4; tentative D call: TRBD1 (6 bases). Germline CDR1 and CDR2: MNHEY and SMNVEV (reference sequence). Deletions cut 8 bases from V and 8 bases from J, with 15 bases between. This CDR3 region has 13 residues. CDR3 in DNA: TGTGCCAGCGGAGGGGGGGCGGGGGAAAAACTGTTTTTT. This sequence encodes CASGGGAGEKLFF. The entire variable domain, with the rest obtained from reference TRBV27 and TRBJ1-4, is as follows: EAQVTQNPRYLITVTGKKLTVTCSQNMNHEYMSWYRQDPGLGLRQIYYSMNVEVTDKGDVPEGYKVSRKEKRNFPLILESPSPNQTSLYFCASGGGAGEKLFFGSGTQLSVL.

The rearrangement joins TRBV7-6 to TRBJ2-7; TRBD2 is a possible D gene (5 bases). From germline, CDR1 is SGHVS and CDR2 FNYEAQ. The CDR3 runs 15 residues. V lost 4 bases and J 1 base, leaving 14 bases between the germline ends. The CDR3 sequence: CASSSGPVASYEQYF. In DNA, the CDR3 is TGTGCCAGCAGCTCGGGCCCGGTAGCGTCCTACGAGCAGTACTTC.

This sequence joins TRBV28 and TRBJ1-1, with TRBD1 matching 8 bases. The V and J ends lost 6 bases and 11 bases, in that order; junction bases with no gene match: 14. The CDR3 spans 14 residues. Per germline, CDR1 MDHEN and CDR2 SYDVKM. CDR3 sequence: CASRSGTGALRAFF. The CDR3 DNA is TGTGCCAGCAGATCCGGGACAGGAGCACTTAGGGCTTTCTTT. The variable domain in full, with the rest retrieved from reference TRBV28 and TRBJ1-1, is DVKVTQSSRYLVKRTGEKVFLECVQDMDHENMFWYRQDPGLGLRLIYFSYDVKMKEKGDIPEGYSVSREKKERFSLILESASTNQTSMYLCASRSGTGALRAFFGQGTRLTVV.

Here the CDR3 DNA reads TGTGCCAGCAGCTCGACAGGGGTCACATTTCTCTATGGCTACACCTTC. Its protein product is CASSSTGVTFLYGYTF. The chain has TRBV5-8 and TRBJ1-2, with 8 bases fitting TRBD1. The germline V gene has CDR1 SGHTS and CDR2 YDEGEE. The ends lost 3 bases at V and 4 bases at J; junction bases unmatched: 11. The CDR3 loop spans 16 amino acids.

The rearrangement uses TRBV2 and TRBJ2-3, with D hard to call. Germline V gene sequence: CDR1 SNHLY, CDR2 FYNNEI. Trimming took 9 bases from V and 2 from J, leaving 6 bases between them. The CDR3 has 11 residues. In DNA, the CDR3 is TGTGCCAGTACAAACACAGATACGCAGTATTTT. This gives the protein CASTNTDTQYF.

This chain links TRBV19 with TRBJ2-6; 10 bases are shared with TRBD1. Losses at the gene ends were 8 bases for V and 0 bases for J; bases not matched to a gene: 7. The V gene's germline CDR1 is LNHDA and CDR2 SQIVND (reference sequence). The CDR3 has 17 residues. The CDR3 region is CASWPGTGDSGANVLTF. CDR3 sequence (DNA): TGTGCCAGTTGGCCCGGGACAGGGGACTCTGGGGCCAACGTCCTGACTTTC.

The chain employs TRBV9 and TRBJ2-7; tentative D call: TRBD1 (6 bases). V was cut by 4 bases and J by 5 bases, with 19 bases left in between. This CDR3 has 15 residues. CDR1 and CDR2 (germline): SGDLS, YYNGEE. The CDR3 is CASSPPQGSGHEQYF. CDR3 bases: TGTGCCAGCAGCCCTCCACAGGGATCGGGCCACGAGCAGTACTTC.

V usage is TRBV5-4 and J usage is TRBJ2-1; 9 positions match TRBD1. Germline V gene data show CDR1 as SGHNT and CDR2 as YYREEE (reference sequence). The CDR3 has 15 amino acids. Trimming removed 3 bases from V and 3 bases from J; junction bases left unmatched: 4. The DNA of the CDR3 is TGTGCCAGCAGCTCCCGGGACAGGGTCTACAATGAGCAGTTCTTC. It encodes CASSSRDRVYNEQFF.

The rearrangement uses TRBV18 and TRBJ2-1, with D possibly being TRBD2 (5 bases). This CDR3 comprises 14 residues. V was cut by 4 bases and J by 4 bases, with 11 bases left in between. CDR1 is KGHSH and CDR2 is LQKENI in the germline V gene. The CDR3 nucleotides are TGTGCCAGCTCACAGCGGACTGGATACAATGAGCAGTTCTTC. It specifies CASSQRTGYNEQFF.

The chain combines TRBV12-5 with TRBJ1-4, with TRBD1 identical over 9 bases. The length of the CDR3 is 18 residues. The junction had 14 bases not matched to a gene; V was cut back by 5 bases and J by 4 bases. CDR1 is LGHNT, CDR2 FRNRAP, per germline. CDR3 DNA sequence: TGTGCTAGTGGTGCGGGACAGGGAAGTTCAGCGGGTAATGAAAAACTGTTTTTT. Translated, it gives CASGAGQGSSAGNEKLFF.